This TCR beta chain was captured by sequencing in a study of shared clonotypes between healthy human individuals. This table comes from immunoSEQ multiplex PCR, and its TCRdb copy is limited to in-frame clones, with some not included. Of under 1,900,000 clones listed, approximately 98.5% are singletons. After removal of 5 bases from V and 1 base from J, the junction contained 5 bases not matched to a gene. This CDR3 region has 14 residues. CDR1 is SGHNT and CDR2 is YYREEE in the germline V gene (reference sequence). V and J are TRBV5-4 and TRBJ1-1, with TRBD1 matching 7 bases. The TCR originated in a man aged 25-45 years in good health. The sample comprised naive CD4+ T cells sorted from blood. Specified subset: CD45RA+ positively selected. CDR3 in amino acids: CASREGQQNTEAFF. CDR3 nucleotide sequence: TGTGCCAGCAGGGAGGGACAGCAGAACACTGAAGCTTTCTTT.